Reported below is one TCR beta chain. Pooled in the analysis were second doses at about 4 or about 12 weeks. These data are taken from a study of T cell responses to AZD1222 COVID-19 vaccine. Using immunoSEQ multiplex PCR, the repertoire was profiled, and TCRdb retains in-frame clones only, with some absent. The repertoire holds some 80,000 clones, with approximately 90% as singletons. Germline V CDR1 and CDR2: GTSNPN, SVGIG (reference sequence). The CDR3 sequence is 14 residues long. The chain recombines TRBV30 with TRBJ2-7; TRBD2 agrees at 7 bases. Sequencing used peripheral blood, obtained 28 days after the second AZD1222 dose. The TCR was taken from an adult who received the AZD1222 COVID-19 vaccine. This CDR3 is CAGERRGSGNEQYF. The CDR3 DNA reads TGTGCGGGAGAAAGGCGGGGGTCCGGTAACGAGCAGTACTTC.